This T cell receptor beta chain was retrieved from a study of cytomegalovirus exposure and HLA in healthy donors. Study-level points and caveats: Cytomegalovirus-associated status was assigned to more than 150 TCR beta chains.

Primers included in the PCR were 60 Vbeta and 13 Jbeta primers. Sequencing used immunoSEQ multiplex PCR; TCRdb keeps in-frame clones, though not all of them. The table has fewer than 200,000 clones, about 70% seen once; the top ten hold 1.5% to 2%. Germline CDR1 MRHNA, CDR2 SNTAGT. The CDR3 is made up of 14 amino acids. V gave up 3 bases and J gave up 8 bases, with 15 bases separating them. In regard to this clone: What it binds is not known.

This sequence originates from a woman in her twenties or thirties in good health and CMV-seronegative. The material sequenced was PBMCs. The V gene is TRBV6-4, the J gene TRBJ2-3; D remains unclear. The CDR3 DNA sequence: TGTGCCAGCAGTGAATACTTAGCCTCGGGTACGCAGTATTTT. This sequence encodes CASSEYLASGTQYF.